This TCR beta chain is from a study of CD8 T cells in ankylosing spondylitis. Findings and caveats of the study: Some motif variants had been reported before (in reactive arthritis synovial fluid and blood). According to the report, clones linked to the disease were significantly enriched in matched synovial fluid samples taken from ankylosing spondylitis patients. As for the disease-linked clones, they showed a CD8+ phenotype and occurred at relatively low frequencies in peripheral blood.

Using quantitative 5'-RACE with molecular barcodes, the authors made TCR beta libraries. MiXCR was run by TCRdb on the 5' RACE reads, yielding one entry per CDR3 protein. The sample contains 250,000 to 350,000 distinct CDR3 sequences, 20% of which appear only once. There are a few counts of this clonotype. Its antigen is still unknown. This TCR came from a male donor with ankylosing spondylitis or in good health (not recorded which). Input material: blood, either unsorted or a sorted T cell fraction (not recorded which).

The CDR3 nucleotides read TGTGCCAGCAGTTTCCGGGGGTCTAACTATGGCTACACCTTC. It is translated as CASSFRGSNYGYTF. This chain connects TRBV12-3 or TRBV12-4 to TRBJ1-2; maybe TRBD1 (5 bases). The CDR3 runs to 14 residues. The germline V and J ends were trimmed by 3 bases and 0 bases, with 8 bases remaining between them.